One and the same sample provided the 9 T cell receptor beta chains below, sequenced in a study of T cell repertoires in cytomegalovirus infection. TCRdb redid the calling of the reads with MiXCR, one entry per CDR3 protein. This table has 830,000 or so distinct CDR3 sequences, 32% appearing once. No antigen is known for these receptors. The source was cultured CD8+ T cells from PBMCs, collected from culture after CMV antigen stimulation. These receptors were obtained from a human donor in good health (CMV status not recorded). Some clones in this sample may be carry-over from other donors' samples.

The chain couples TRBV4-1 to TRBJ1-1, with a tentative D call TRBD1 (6 bases). This CDR3 is built from 15 residues. Germline-derived CDR1 and CDR2 are MGHRA and YSYEKL. The V end was cut by 1 base, the J end by 0 bases, with 9 bases between. CDR3 bases: TGCGCCAGCAGCCAAGCCGGGGGCATGAACACTGAAGCTTTCTTT. It encodes CASSQAGGMNTEAFF.

This clonotype has a count of ten or more. V and J are TRBV7-6 and TRBJ1-1; D is perhaps TRBD1 (5 bases). The length of the CDR3 is 13 residues. V was trimmed by 5 bases and J by 10 bases, leaving 17 bases between them. CDR1 and CDR2 (germline): SGHVS, FNYEAQ. CDR3 bases: TGTGCCAGCAGCGGAGACCCGCGGGGGGGAGCTTTCTTT. It is translated as CASSGDPRGGAFF.

Regarding this clonotype: Its ends do not fully match the called genes, so a read error is possible. The rearrangement joins TRBV13 to TRBJ1-1, with D possibly TRBD1 on 6 matching bases. CDR3 length: 14 residues. Germline CDR1 PRHDT, CDR2 FYEKMQ (reference sequence). The CDR3 DNA reads TGTGCCAACAGCCCCCAGGGGCCCAGGTCTGAAGCTTTCTTT. It codes for CANSPQGPRSEAFF.

This clonotype showed up just a few times. The chain recombines TRBV7-9 with TRBJ2-7, with D perhaps given as TRBD1 or TRBD2 (5 bases each). Looked up from germline, CDR1 is SEHNR and CDR2 is FQNEAQ (reference sequence). The length of the CDR3 is 17 residues. Trimming removed 4 bases from V and 0 bases from J, with 19 bases in between. The CDR3 region is CASSSMVWDGNSYEQYF. For the CDR3, the DNA is TGTGCCAGCAGCTCAATGGTGTGGGACGGGAACTCCTACGAGCAGTACTTC.

The genes are TRBV27 and TRBJ1-1; TRBD1 is a possible D gene (6 bases). In germline, CDR1 is MNHEY, CDR2 SMNVEV (reference sequence). With 2 bases removed from V and 5 bases from J, the gap between germline ends came to 12 bases. This CDR3 spans 14 amino acids. For the CDR3, the DNA is TGTGCCAGCAGTTTAAACAGGGATGAAACTGAAGCTTTCTTT. Translating it yields CASSLNRDETEAFF.

The chain carries TRBV5-1 and TRBJ2-1, with 8 bases identical to TRBD2. Germline CDR1 reads SGHRS; CDR2 reads YFSETQ. V lost 1 base, J lost 2 bases, and 5 bases stayed unmatched. The CDR3 is 16 amino acids. CDR3 sequence (DNA): TGCGCCAGCAGCTTGTTCGCGGGGGGCGCCTACAATGAGCAGTTCTTC. Amino acid sequence: CASSLFAGGAYNEQFF.

The chain has TRBV19 and TRBJ1-1, with D uncertain. The CDR3 is made up of 14 amino acids. Germline V gene lookup returns CDR1 LNHDA and CDR2 SQIVND (reference sequence). Trimming cost V 1 base and J 1 base, with 7 bases left between them. CDR3 region: CASSIAARNTEAFF. In DNA form, the CDR3 reads TGTGCCAGTAGTATAGCTGCCCGGAACACTGAAGCTTTCTTT.

This chain joins TRBV6-6 and TRBJ1-3; possibly TRBD1 for D (6 bases). Germline V gives CDR1 MNHNY, CDR2 SVGAGI (reference sequence). The CDR3 runs to 18 residues. V was shortened by 0 bases and J by 0 bases, with 15 bases between the two germline ends. The chain's CDR3 is CASSYSATDSYSGNTIYF. CDR3 DNA: TGTGCCAGCAGTTACTCGGCCACGGACAGTTACTCTGGAAACACCATATATTTT.

This chain joins TRBV12-3 or TRBV12-4 and TRBJ1-5, with 7 positions matching TRBD1. The ends lost 5 bases at V and 4 bases at J; junction bases unmatched: 8. The CDR3 runs 15 residues. The CDR3 coding sequence is TGTGCCAGCAGTCAAACGACAGGGCCTAATCAGCCCCAGCATTTT. Translated: CASSQTTGPNQPQHF.